Following are 30 T cell receptor beta chains from one sample sequenced in a study of blood T cell repertoires in COVID-19. Repertoires were generated with immunoSEQ multiplex PCR, while TCRdb's copy carries only in-frame clones and drops some. The sample consists of about 42,000 clones, 75% to 90% of them appearing once. The sequencing input was peripheral blood. The receptors derive from a man aged 30 to 45 with active or convalescent COVID-19.

The chain couples TRBV7-9 to TRBJ2-3; no definite D call. The length of the CDR3 is 12 residues. Germline V lookup: CDR1 SEHNR, CDR2 FQNEAQ (reference sequence). Between the trimmed V and J ends, which lost 4 bases and 4 bases, there was a span of 6 bases. CDR3 amino acids: CASSSLSDTQYF. CDR3 nucleotides: TGTGCCAGCAGCTCCCTTTCAGATACGCAGTATTTT.

CDR3 nucleotide sequence: TGTGCCAGCAGCTTCGGGGGGAGCACAGATACGCAGTATTTT. As protein: CASSFGGSTDTQYF. The rearrangement joins TRBV11-2 to TRBJ2-3; 7 nucleotides agree with TRBD2. V lost 3 bases to trimming and J lost 0 bases; unmatched junction nucleotides: 0. This CDR3 has 14 residues. Germline CDR1 is SGHAT and CDR2 is FQNNGV.

In this sample, this clone turned up a few times. This chain links TRBV5-6 with TRBJ1-1; TRBD1 matches at 12 bases. The germline V gene has CDR1 SGHDT and CDR2 YYEEEE. This CDR3 is built from 15 residues. V was clipped by 0 bases and J by 7 bases; unmatched bases: 4. The CDR3 here is CASSLGDRGQNEAFF. Written as DNA, the CDR3 is TGTGCCAGCAGCTTGGGGGACAGGGGGCAAAATGAAGCTTTCTTT.

The rearrangement joins TRBV18 to TRBJ2-7; 9 bases match TRBD2. The CDR3 consists of 15 residues. CDR1 and CDR2 from the germline V gene are KGHSH and LQKENI. The trim removed 3 bases at V and 7 bases at J, leaving 10 bases unmatched. The CDR3 nucleotides read TGTGCCAGCTCACCGCGACTAGCGGAGACTTGGGAGCAGTACGTC. It codes for CASSPRLAETWEQYV.

This chain links TRBV10-3 with TRBJ1-1; 9 nucleotides align to TRBD1. From germline, CDR1 is ENHRY and CDR2 SYGVKD. With 5 bases clipped from V and 5 bases from J, the junction kept 18 bases outside the gene matches. The CDR3 covers 18 residues. CDR3 amino acids: CAISYTGGGKKRGTEAFF. In DNA, the CDR3 is TGTGCCATCAGTTATACAGGGGGCGGTAAAAAGAGGGGGACTGAAGCTTTCTTT.

The V and J genes are TRBV29-1 and TRBJ2-7; 7 bases line up with TRBD1. V was pared by 2 bases and J by 8 bases, with 9 bases of the junction left unmatched. CDR3 length equals 13 residues. Germline V CDR1 and CDR2: SQVTM, ANQGSEA. CDR3: CSVESEDRVQQYV. The CDR3 DNA follows: TGCAGCGTTGAATCGGAAGACAGGGTCCAGCAGTACGTC.

The chain employs TRBV7-9 and TRBJ2-3, with TRBD2 matching 9 bases. The junction had 8 bases not matched to a gene; V was cut back by 5 bases and J by 2 bases. The length of the CDR3 is 16 residues. Germline V gives CDR1 SEHNR, CDR2 FQNEAQ (reference sequence). The CDR3 DNA is TGTGCCAGCAGCGATCGACTAGCGGACCTCACAGATACGCAGTATTTT. Translation: CASSDRLADLTDTQYF.

The chain uses TRBV20-1 and TRBJ1-1; a weak D match, TRBD1 (5 bases). The germline gives CDR1 DFQATT, CDR2 SNEGSKA (reference sequence). Deletions cut 3 bases from V and 4 bases from J, with 12 bases between. This CDR3 is built from 13 residues. The CDR3 DNA reads TGCAGTGCTAGTGAAGGGGTGATCACTGAAGCTTTCTTT. Its translation: CSASEGVITEAFF.

The rearrangement uses TRBV5-1 and TRBJ2-1; 10 nucleotides line up with TRBD1. Looked up from germline, CDR1 is SGHRS and CDR2 is YFSETQ. The junction had 7 bases not matched to a gene; V was cut back by 4 bases and J by 6 bases. The CDR3 runs 15 residues. DNA for the CDR3: TGCGCCAGCAGCCCCGGGACAGGGGTCTTCAATGAGCAGTTCTTC. Encoded protein: CASSPGTGVFNEQFF.

This clone has just one count. V is TRBV16 and J is TRBJ1-1; 7 bases fit TRBD1. Trimming removed 4 bases from V and 1 base from J; junction bases left unmatched: 6. The CDR3 runs to 15 residues. The V gene's germline CDR1 is KGHSY and CDR2 FQNENV. The CDR3 DNA is TGTGCCAGCAGCCCAGGGGGAAGGGGGAACACTGAAGCTTTCTTT. Translated: CASSPGGRGNTEAFF.

This clone was counted once. This chain connects TRBV7-8 to TRBJ2-3; D perhaps matches TRBD2 (5 bases). The CDR3 contains 15 residues. Germline V lookup: CDR1 SGHVS, CDR2 FQNEAQ. Between the trimmed V and J ends, which lost 5 bases and 3 bases, there was a span of 15 bases. The CDR3 is CASSQSSRGTDTQYF. The DNA of the CDR3 is TGTGCCAGCAGCCAATCGAGCAGAGGGACAGATACGCAGTATTTT.

This clone has just one count. Here the CDR3 DNA reads TGTGCCAGCAGCTCAAATAGCGCAGATACGCAGTATTTT. Translating gives CASSSNSADTQYF. The chain carries TRBV7-6 and TRBJ2-3, with a possible D match to TRBD2 (5 bases). Germline V gene sequence: CDR1 SGHVS, CDR2 FNYEAQ. This CDR3 has 13 amino acids. Trimming took off 4 bases at V and 4 bases at J, with 9 bases between the two ends.

The chain couples TRBV3-1 (or the pseudogene TRBV3-2) to TRBJ2-5, with a weak D call TRBD1 (6 bases). The CDR3 is 14 residues long. Between the trimmed V and J ends, which lost 0 bases and 5 bases, there was a span of 10 bases. Germline CDR1 and CDR2: LGHDT and YNNKEL (reference sequence). The CDR3, as DNA: TGTGCCAGCAGCCAAGACAGGGGCGTGGAGACCCAGTACTTC. It codes for CASSQDRGVETQYF.

The CDR3 sequence: CASSIGGGVTEAFF. The CDR3 DNA reads as TGTGCCAGTAGTATAGGGGGAGGGGTCACTGAAGCTTTCTTT. This chain uses TRBV19 with TRBJ1-1; a weak D match, TRBD1 (5 bases). This CDR3 has 14 amino acids. Trimming removed 1 base from V and 4 bases from J, with 10 bases in between. Looked up from germline, CDR1 is LNHDA and CDR2 is SQIVND (reference sequence). Complete variable domain (other parts from reference TRBV19 and TRBJ1-1): DGGITQSPKYLFRKEGQNVTLSCEQNLNHDAMYWYRQDPGQGLRLIYYSQIVNDFQKGDIAEGYSVSREKKESFPLTVTSAQKNPTAFYLCASSIGGGVTEAFFGQGTRLTVV.

This sequence joins TRBV7-2 and TRBJ1-5, with no clear D. The germline V gene has CDR1 SGHTA and CDR2 FQGNSA. V lost 4 bases, J lost 6 bases, and 13 bases lay in between. The CDR3 runs 14 residues. As DNA, the CDR3 is TGTGCCAGCAGCTCGGGTTTGGGAGGTCAGCCCCAGCATTTT. Its translation is CASSSGLGGQPQHF.

The chain is built from TRBV5-1 and TRBJ1-1; D gene ambiguous. The CDR3 spans 15 residues. Trimming left V 1 base short and J 0 bases short, with 10 bases between. CDR1 is SGHRS, CDR2 YFSETQ, per germline. CDR3 coding DNA: TGCGCCAGCAGCTTGCTTTCTCAGGTGAACACTGAAGCTTTCTTT. Its protein is CASSLLSQVNTEAFF. Supplemented by reference TRBV5-1 and TRBJ1-1, the full variable domain reads KAGVTQTPRYLIKTRGQQVTLSCSPISGHRSVSWYQQTPGQGLQFLFEYFSETQRNKGNFPGRFSGRQFSNSRSEMNVSTLELGDSALYLCASSLLSQVNTEAFFGQGTRLTVV.

The chain carries TRBV5-1 and TRBJ2-5, with 8 bases matching TRBD1. The CDR3 loop spans 15 amino acids. V dropped 4 bases and J dropped 4; count of bases not matched to a gene: 9. The germline V gene encodes CDR1 SGHRS and CDR2 YFSETQ. CDR3 bases: TGCGCCAGCAGCCTAGACAGGGGTGTTGGAGAGACCCAGTACTTC. This translates into CASSLDRGVGETQYF.

The rearrangement uses TRBV7-9 and TRBJ2-1; the D gene is possibly TRBD2 (5 bases). Germline V lookup: CDR1 SEHNR, CDR2 FQNEAQ (reference sequence). The CDR3 consists of 16 residues. Trimming took off 3 bases at V and 8 bases at J, with 20 bases between the two ends. DNA for the CDR3: TGTGCCAGCAGCTTCATCTTTACAGCTTTGAGGGATGAGCAGTTCTTC. This codes for CASSFIFTALRDEQFF.

The J gene is TRBJ2-7, the V gene TRBV10-2; perhaps TRBD2 as D (5 bases). Trimming took off 8 bases at V and 7 bases at J, with 15 bases between the two ends. Germline V lookup: CDR1 WSHSY, CDR2 SAAADI. The CDR3 has 12 residues. The CDR3 spells CASAGNLGEQYV. The DNA for the CDR3 is TGCGCCAGCGCCGGGAACTTGGGTGAGCAGTACGTC.

The chain links TRBV19 to TRBJ1-5; no reliable D call. The V gene's germline CDR1 is LNHDA and CDR2 SQIVND (reference sequence). V was trimmed by 5 bases and J by 7 bases, leaving 12 bases between them. CDR3 length: 13 residues. This CDR3 is CASSWAREQPQHF. The CDR3 DNA follows: TGTGCCAGTAGTTGGGCACGGGAACAGCCCCAGCATTTT.

V and J are TRBV6-5 and TRBJ1-3, with TRBD1 as a possible D gene (6 bases). Trimming left V 7 bases short and J 4 bases short, with 14 bases between. CDR1 is MNHEY and CDR2 is SVGAGI in the germline V gene. The length of the CDR3 is 14 residues. CDR3: CASTSPGQGNTIYF. In nucleotides, the CDR3 is TGTGCCAGCACCTCACCGGGACAAGGAAACACCATATATTTT.

In this sample, this clone turned up once. The chain joins TRBV27 to TRBJ2-3; 12 bases are shared with TRBD2. After removal of 5 bases from V and 1 base from J, the junction contained 10 bases not matched to a gene. CDR3 length: 18 amino acids. Looked up from germline, CDR1 is MNHEY and CDR2 is SMNVEV (reference sequence). The CDR3 bases are TGTGCCAGCAGTGAACTAGCGGGGGGTTATCAGGGCACAGATACGCAGTATTTT. Its translation: CASSELAGGYQGTDTQYF.

V is TRBV5-1 and J is TRBJ1-4, with 7 bases identical to TRBD1. This CDR3 contains 16 residues. The germline V gene encodes CDR1 SGHRS and CDR2 YFSETQ. Trimming removed 5 bases from V and 4 bases from J; junction bases left unmatched: 11. CDR3 region: CASRQDRYRGNEKLFF. CDR3 sequence (DNA): TGCGCCAGCAGACAAGATCGGTACAGGGGTAATGAAAAACTGTTTTTT. Together with reference TRBV5-1 and TRBJ1-4, the CDR3 gives the full variable domain: KAGVTQTPRYLIKTRGQQVTLSCSPISGHRSVSWYQQTPGQGLQFLFEYFSETQRNKGNFPGRFSGRQFSNSRSEMNVSTLELGDSALYLCASRQDRYRGNEKLFFGSGTQLSVL.

The rearrangement uses TRBV11-3 and TRBJ2-3; 8 nucleotides match TRBD2. The CDR3 length is 18 residues. The germline V gene encodes CDR1 SGHNT and CDR2 YENEEA. J was trimmed by 4 bases and V by 2 bases; bases with no gene match: 14. As DNA, the CDR3 is TGTGCCAGCAGCTTACAAAGCCCCCCAGCGGGAGCCCCAGATACGCAGTATTTT. It is translated as CASSLQSPPAGAPDTQYF.

The rearrangement uses TRBV7-9 and TRBJ1-4; D possibly corresponds to TRBD1 (6 bases). V was clipped by 5 bases and J by 4 bases, with 11 bases between them. Germline V lookup: CDR1 SEHNR, CDR2 FQNEAQ (reference sequence). The CDR3 covers 14 residues. CDR3 nucleotide sequence: TGTGCCAGCAGCCTCGGACAGTTTAATGAAAAACTGTTTTTT. Encoded protein: CASSLGQFNEKLFF.

V is TRBV2 and J is TRBJ1-1, with D perhaps TRBD1 (5 bases). Trimming took 0 bases from V and 5 from J, leaving 16 bases between them. There are 16 residues in the CDR3. The germline V gene has CDR1 SNHLY and CDR2 FYNNEI. CDR3 in amino acids: CASSEALRQGRTEAFF. CDR3 DNA sequence: TGTGCCAGCAGTGAAGCGCTTCGTCAGGGTAGAACTGAAGCTTTCTTT.

The chain employs TRBV9 and TRBJ2-7, with D perhaps matching TRBD1 (6 bases). The CDR3 is made up of 16 amino acids. Germline lookup yields CDR1 SGDLS and CDR2 YYNGEE. With 4 bases removed from V and 2 bases from J, the gap between germline ends came to 19 bases. The DNA of the CDR3 is TGTGCCAGCAGCCTCCTCCCCGTAGGGGGTACCTACGAGCAGTACTTC. Translation gives CASSLLPVGGTYEQYF.

The CDR3 region is CASSQERGNSPLHF. CDR3 nucleotides: TGCGCCAGCAGCCAAGAAAGAGGGAATTCACCCCTCCACTTT. This rearrangement joins TRBV4-3 to TRBJ1-6; D is undetermined. Trimming removed 0 bases at V and 7 bases at J, with 7 bases between. The CDR3 is 14 amino acids. Germline loops: CDR1 LGHNA, CDR2 YSLEER.

The gene calls are TRBV7-8 and TRBJ2-4; TRBD2 agrees at 12 bases. The V gene end was trimmed by 5 bases and the J gene end by 0 bases; junction bases not matched to a gene: 14. The germline CDR1 and CDR2 sequences are SGHVS and FQNEAQ. The CDR3 extends over 20 amino acids. The CDR3, as DNA: TGTGCCAGCAGCGCCCTACCCGGGACTAGCGGGTGGGTAGCCAAAAACATTCAGTACTTC. This gives the protein CASSALPGTSGWVAKNIQYF.

The chain employs TRBV28 and TRBJ1-3; no firm D call. This CDR3 is built from 14 residues. Germline CDR1 reads MDHEN; CDR2 reads SYDVKM. V shed 3 bases and J shed 4 bases, with 10 bases lying between them. In DNA, the CDR3 is TGTGCCAGCAGTTTTAGGACTGCAGGAAACACCATATATTTT. It codes for CASSFRTAGNTIYF. Full variable domain (rest looked up from reference TRBV28 and TRBJ1-3): DVKVTQSSRYLVKRTGEKVFLECVQDMDHENMFWYRQDPGLGLRLIYFSYDVKMKEKGDIPEGYSVSREKKERFSLILESASTNQTSMYLCASSFRTAGNTIYFGEGSWLTVV.